The 22 T cell receptor beta chains below were found in one sample sequenced in a study of blood T cell repertoires in COVID-19. Data came from immunoSEQ multiplex PCR; TCRdb stores just in-frame clones and leaves some out. The data contain 140,000 to 150,000 clones, 75% to 90% of them singletons. Sequencing was done on a sample of peripheral blood. These receptor sequences come from a man in his 60s with active or convalescent COVID-19.

J is TRBJ2-7 and V is TRBV18, with a possible D match to TRBD2 (6 bases). Between the trimmed V and J ends, which lost 6 bases and 0 bases, there was a span of 9 bases. The CDR3 runs to 13 residues. Germline V lookup: CDR1 KGHSH, CDR2 LQKENI. The CDR3 loop is CASSAGGSYEQYF. CDR3 sequence (DNA): TGTGCCAGCTCCGCCGGGGGCTCCTACGAGCAGTACTTC.

CDR3: CASSQDPGVSSQYF. The DNA for the CDR3 is TGTGCCAGCAGCCAAGATCCGGGGGTCTCTTCCCAGTACTTC. The rearrangement links TRBV3-1 (or the pseudogene TRBV3-2) to TRBJ2-5; a weak D match, TRBD2 (6 bases). The germline V gene has CDR1 LGHDT and CDR2 YNNKEL (reference sequence). This CDR3 is built from 14 residues. The V and J ends lost 0 bases and 9 bases respectively, with 14 bases between them.

The V call is TRBV19, the J call TRBJ1-4; possibly TRBD1 for D (6 bases). V lost 7 bases and J lost 0, with 9 bases in between. CDR1 and CDR2 from the germline V gene are LNHDA and SQIVND (reference sequence). The CDR3 has 14 residues. CDR3: CASKGDTTNEKLFF. As DNA, the CDR3 is TGTGCCAGTAAGGGGGACACAACTAATGAAAAACTGTTTTTT.

This clone was picked up one time. This rearrangement joins TRBV19 to TRBJ2-7; 12 positions match TRBD2. CDR3 size: 15 residues. CDR1 and CDR2 (germline): LNHDA, SQIVND (reference sequence). The junction had 8 bases not matched to a gene; V was cut back by 4 bases and J by 7 bases. CDR3 nucleotides: TGTGCCAGTAGTACAACTCCTCTAGCGGGAGGGGAGCAGTACTTC. Translated, it gives CASSTTPLAGGEQYF.

CDR3 residues: CASAREYEQYF. CDR3 bases: TGTGCCAGTGCTAGGGAGTACGAGCAGTACTTC. The J gene is TRBJ2-7, the V gene TRBV7-9; the D gene is possibly TRBD2 (5 bases). The germline V gene has CDR1 SEHNR and CDR2 FQNEAQ (reference sequence). Trimming removed 9 bases at V and 4 bases at J, with 10 bases between. The CDR3 contains 11 residues.

DNA for the CDR3: TGTGCCAGCAGTTTAAGGGACAGGGTAAATTCACCCCTCCACTTT. Its translation: CASSLRDRVNSPLHF. This chain joins TRBV27 and TRBJ1-6; 9 positions match TRBD1. The CDR3 totals 15 residues. Germline trimming cut 2 bases from V and 7 bases from J; bases unmatched to any gene: 3. Germline values: CDR1 MNHEY, CDR2 SMNVEV (reference sequence).

The chain couples TRBV24-1 to TRBJ2-3; 7 nucleotides align to TRBD2. V lost 3 bases and J lost 1; bases outside the gene matches: 9. CDR1 and CDR2 (germline): KGHDR, SFDVKD. The CDR3 is 17 residues long. CDR3 bases: TGTGCCACCAGTGATCCTCAGAGTGGGGGGGGCACAGATACGCAGTATTTT. Its translation is CATSDPQSGGGTDTQYF.

This clone has only one observation. This rearrangement joins TRBV12-3 or TRBV12-4 to TRBJ2-1, with D tentatively TRBD2 (5 bases). V lost 3 bases, J lost 5 bases, and 8 bases lay in between. The CDR3 extends over 13 amino acids. The CDR3 protein is CASSFRGNNEQFF. The CDR3 nucleotides are TGTGCCAGCAGTTTTCGAGGGAACAATGAGCAGTTCTTC.

The chain couples TRBV6-6 to TRBJ2-5; D is ambiguous. The CDR3 contains 15 residues. V gave up 2 bases and J gave up 5 bases, with 15 bases separating them. Germline V lookup: CDR1 MNHNY, CDR2 SVGAGI (reference sequence). CDR3 nucleotides: TGTGCCAGCAGTTACGATAGAGGATCGTGGGAGACCCAGTACTTC. Translation: CASSYDRGSWETQYF.

This chain joins TRBV5-4 and TRBJ2-5; 8 nucleotides match TRBD2. CDR3 length: 15 amino acids. Germline CDR1 reads SGHNT; CDR2 reads YYREEE (reference sequence). V gave up 3 bases and J gave up 3 bases; unmatched junction bases: 7. The chain's CDR3 is CASSSPAGAKETQYF. Here the CDR3 DNA reads TGTGCCAGCAGCTCGCCAGCGGGAGCGAAAGAGACCCAGTACTTC. The entire variable domain, with the rest obtained from reference TRBV5-4 and TRBJ2-5, is as follows: ETGVTQSPTHLIKTRGQQVTLRCSSQSGHNTVSWYQQALGQGPQFIFQYYREEENGRGNFPPRFSGLQFPNYSSELNVNALELDDSALYLCASSSPAGAKETQYFGPGTRLLVL.

CDR3 in DNA: TGTGCCAGCTCCGACAGGGGTTTCAATCAGCCCCAGCATTTT. Translating it yields CASSDRGFNQPQHF. The gene calls are TRBV2 and TRBJ1-5, with TRBD1 matching 8 bases. Germline V CDR1 and CDR2: SNHLY, FYNNEI. The CDR3 runs 14 residues. V shed 8 bases and J 3 bases; nucleotides not matched to a gene: 6.

As regards this clone: Other DNA sequences in the sample encode the same CDR3. The chain carries TRBV19 and TRBJ1-5; 9 bases map to TRBD1. Germline CDR1 LNHDA, CDR2 SQIVND (reference sequence). The CDR3 is 15 residues long. The V segment lost 5 bases and the J segment 2 bases; nucleotides outside the gene matches: 4. The CDR3 loop is CASSVGQGGNQPQHF. The CDR3 region has the DNA TGTGCCAGTAGTGTGGGACAGGGCGGCAATCAGCCCCAGCATTTT.

This chain connects TRBV19 to TRBJ1-1, with 7 bases identical to TRBD1. This CDR3 spans 14 amino acids. V shed 3 bases, J shed 7 bases, and the junction held 8 bases outside the gene matches. Germline CDR1 LNHDA, CDR2 SQIVND (reference sequence). CDR3 nucleotide sequence: TGTGCCAGTAGTATCCCCGACAGGGAAGATGAAGCTTTCTTT. This encodes CASSIPDREDEAFF.

This clone was seen just once. The chain joins TRBV7-9 to TRBJ1-1; 11 nucleotides agree with TRBD1. This CDR3 contains 16 residues. Unmatched junction bases numbered 6, after V lost 5 bases and J lost 1 base. CDR1 and CDR2 from the germline V gene are SEHNR and FQNEAQ (reference sequence). CDR3 nucleotide sequence: TGTGCCAGCAGCCCAGGACAGGGGGCATCGAACACTGAAGCTTTCTTT. It specifies CASSPGQGASNTEAFF.

The genes are TRBV19 and TRBJ2-1; the D gene is possibly TRBD2 (5 bases). Germline-derived CDR1 and CDR2 are LNHDA and SQIVND (reference sequence). Trimming pared 6 bases from V and 4 bases from J, leaving 13 bases between. There are 14 residues in the CDR3. CDR3 loop: CASRPTEDYNEQFF. CDR3 coding DNA: TGTGCCAGTAGGCCGACGGAGGATTACAATGAGCAGTTCTTC.

The chain recombines TRBV19 with TRBJ1-2, with a possible D match to TRBD1 (5 bases). Trimming took 3 bases from V and 7 from J, leaving 15 bases between them. There are 14 residues in the CDR3. CDR1 LNHDA and CDR2 SQIVND come from the germline V gene (reference sequence). This CDR3 is CASSIPGREVGYTF. CDR3 DNA sequence: TGTGCCAGTAGTATCCCCGGCAGGGAGGTTGGCTACACCTTC.

J is TRBJ2-7 and V is TRBV3-1 (or the pseudogene TRBV3-2); D is undetermined. Germline V gene sequence: CDR1 LGHDT, CDR2 YNNKEL (reference sequence). The V end lost 1 base, the J end lost 0 bases, and 10 bases lay between the germline ends. The CDR3 contains 15 residues. Here the CDR3 reads CASSQVGSSSYEQYF. CDR3 coding DNA: TGTGCCAGCAGCCAAGTCGGGTCGAGCTCCTACGAGCAGTACTTC.

V and J are TRBV5-4 and TRBJ1-1; D is possibly TRBD1 (5 bases). Germline V CDR1 and CDR2: SGHNT, YYREEE (reference sequence). V gave up 4 bases and J gave up 1 base, with 8 bases separating them. CDR3 length: 13 residues. As DNA, the CDR3 is TGTGCCAGCAGCCACGGACAGAACACTGAAGCTTTCTTT. This sequence encodes CASSHGQNTEAFF.

The rearrangement joins TRBV28 to TRBJ2-7; 7 bases are shared with TRBD2. The CDR3 runs 14 residues. Trimming cost V 8 bases and J 0 bases; bases outside gene matches: 7. Germline values: CDR1 MDHEN, CDR2 SYDVKM. This CDR3 is CASGKGLSSYEQYF. The CDR3 DNA reads TGTGCCAGCGGAAAGGGACTATCCTCCTACGAGCAGTACTTC.

This clone has just one count. The chain recombines TRBV7-9 with TRBJ2-1; the match to TRBD2 covers 9 bases. This CDR3 comprises 16 residues. V was clipped by 0 bases and J by 6 bases; unmatched bases: 6. Germline V CDR1 and CDR2: SEHNR, FQNEAQ (reference sequence). For the CDR3, the DNA is TGTGCCAGCAGCTTAGCCGGGCGGGAGGGGAGCAATGAGCAGTTCTTC. Translating gives CASSLAGREGSNEQFF. The full variable domain, in which reference TRBV7-9 and TRBJ2-1 provide the parts outside the CDR3, is DTGVSQNPRHKITKRGQNVTFRCDPISEHNRLYWYRQTLGQGPEFLTYFQNEAQLEKSRLLSDRFSAERPKGSFSTLEIQRTEQGDSAMYLCASSLAGREGSNEQFFGPGTRLTVL.

This CDR3 reads CASRAGRSTDTQYF. The CDR3 region has the DNA TGTGCCAGCAGAGCGGGGCGAAGCACAGATACGCAGTATTTT. The V and J genes are TRBV11-1 and TRBJ2-3, with TRBD2 matching over 7 bases. The V and J ends lost 6 bases and 0 bases, in that order; junction bases with no gene match: 3. From germline, CDR1 is SGHAT and CDR2 FQDESV (reference sequence). The length of the CDR3 is 14 residues.

V gene TRBV5-1 combines with J gene TRBJ2-5, with TRBD2 matching over 7 bases. Germline V gene sequence: CDR1 SGHRS, CDR2 YFSETQ. Trimming removed 4 bases from V and 2 bases from J; junction bases left unmatched: 11. The CDR3 spans 16 residues. The CDR3 DNA follows: TGCGCCAGCAGCCTGGGATGGCGGGAGAGACAAGAGACCCAGTACTTC. It encodes CASSLGWRERQETQYF.